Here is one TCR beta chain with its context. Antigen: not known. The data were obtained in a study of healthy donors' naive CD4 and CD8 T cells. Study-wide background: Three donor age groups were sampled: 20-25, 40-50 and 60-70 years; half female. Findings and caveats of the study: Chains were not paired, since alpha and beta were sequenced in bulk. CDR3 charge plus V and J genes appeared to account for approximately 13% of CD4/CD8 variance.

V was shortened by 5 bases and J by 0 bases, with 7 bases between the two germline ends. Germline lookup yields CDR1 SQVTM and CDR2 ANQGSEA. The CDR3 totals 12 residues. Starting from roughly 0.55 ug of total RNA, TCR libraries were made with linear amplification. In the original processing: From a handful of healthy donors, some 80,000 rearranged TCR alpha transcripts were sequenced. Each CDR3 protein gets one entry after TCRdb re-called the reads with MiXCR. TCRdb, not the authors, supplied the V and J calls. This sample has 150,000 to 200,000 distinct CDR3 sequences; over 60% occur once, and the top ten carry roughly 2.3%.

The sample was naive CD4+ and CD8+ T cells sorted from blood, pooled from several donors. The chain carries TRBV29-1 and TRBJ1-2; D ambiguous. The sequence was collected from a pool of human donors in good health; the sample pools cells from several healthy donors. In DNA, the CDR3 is TGCAGCGTTAAGTCGGCTAACTATGGCTACACCTTC. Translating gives CSVKSANYGYTF.